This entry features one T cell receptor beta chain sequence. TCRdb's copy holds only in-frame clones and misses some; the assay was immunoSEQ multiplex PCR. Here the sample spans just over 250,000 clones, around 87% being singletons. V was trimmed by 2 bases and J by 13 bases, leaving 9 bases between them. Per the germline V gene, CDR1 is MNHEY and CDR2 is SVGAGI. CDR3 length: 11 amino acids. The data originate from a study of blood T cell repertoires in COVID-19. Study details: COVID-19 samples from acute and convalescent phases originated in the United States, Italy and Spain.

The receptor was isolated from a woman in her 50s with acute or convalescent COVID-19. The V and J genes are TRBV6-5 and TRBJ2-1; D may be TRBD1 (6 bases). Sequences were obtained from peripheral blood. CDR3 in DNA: TGTGCCAGCAGTTACGGCAGGGGACAGTTCTTC. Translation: CASSYGRGQFF.